These 24 T cell receptor beta chains originate from one sample sequenced in a study of T cells after yellow fever vaccination. TCRdb analysed the 5' RACE reads with MiXCR anew, one entry per CDR3 protein. The sample lists about 550,000 distinct CDR3 sequences; 15% to 20% were seen once. The starting material was PBMCs, obtained 15 days after the yellow fever booster vaccination. Every receptor here comes from a man aged 25 to 45 who received the YFV17D yellow fever vaccine.

This clonotype was observed a handful of times. The rearrangement joins TRBV11-3 to TRBJ2-2, with a possible D match to TRBD2 (5 bases). Trimming took off 6 bases at V and 6 bases at J, with 11 bases between the two ends. This CDR3 is 13 amino acids long. The V gene's germline CDR1 is SGHNT and CDR2 YENEEA. The chain's CDR3 is CASRRGSSGELFF. The DNA of the CDR3 is TGTGCCAGCAGGAGAGGGTCTTCCGGGGAGCTGTTTTTT.

V and J are TRBV15 and TRBJ2-1; D call uncertain. Deletions cut 0 bases from V and 9 bases from J, with 12 bases between. The CDR3 runs 14 residues. Germline values: CDR1 LNHNV, CDR2 YYDKDF (reference sequence). This chain's CDR3 is CATSRDGKFSEQFF. CDR3 DNA sequence: TGTGCCACCAGCAGAGACGGAAAATTTTCTGAGCAGTTCTTC.

This clonotype was seen a handful of times. V usage is TRBV7-9 and J usage is TRBJ2-1; 14 bases map to TRBD2. The junction had 7 bases not matched to a gene; V was cut back by 4 bases and J by 8 bases. CDR1 and CDR2 from the germline V gene are SEHNR and FQNEAQ (reference sequence). The CDR3 totals 16 residues. The CDR3 sequence is CASSSGLAGAFHEQFF. DNA for the CDR3: TGTGCCAGCAGCTCGGGACTAGCGGGAGCGTTTCATGAGCAGTTCTTC.

CDR3 amino acids: CASSYTSGTYNEQFF. CDR3 sequence (DNA): TGTGCCAGCAGCTACACTAGCGGCACCTACAATGAGCAGTTCTTC. This chain links TRBV11-2 with TRBJ2-1; the match to TRBD2 covers 8 bases. J was trimmed by 2 bases and V by 4 bases; bases with no gene match: 4. CDR1 and CDR2 (germline): SGHAT, FQNNGV. The CDR3 spans 15 residues.

This clonotype has just a few counts. The chain carries TRBV14 and TRBJ2-2, with D unresolved. V lost 4 bases to trimming and J lost 0 bases, with 9 bases between them. This CDR3 is 15 amino acids long. Germline V gives CDR1 SGHDN, CDR2 FVKESK. As DNA, the CDR3 is TGTGCCAGCAGCCGACATCTAGCGAACACCGGGGAGCTGTTTTTT. Amino acids: CASSRHLANTGELFF.

The chain carries TRBV12-3 or TRBV12-4 and TRBJ2-7, with D maybe TRBD2 (5 bases). The V and J ends lost 5 bases and 6 bases respectively, with 23 bases between them. The CDR3 consists of 16 residues. CDR3: CASSEFGNPLHAEQYF. In DNA form, the CDR3 reads TGTGCCAGCAGTGAATTCGGGAACCCCCTCCACGCCGAGCAGTACTTC.

J is TRBJ1-1 and V is TRBV11-2; TRBD1 is a possible D gene (5 bases). The CDR3 length is 15 residues. Germline V gives CDR1 SGHAT, CDR2 FQNNGV. V was cut by 3 bases and J by 4 bases, with 15 bases left in between. The DNA of the CDR3 is TGTGCCAGCAGCTTCCTAAGCCGGGGACCCACTGAAGCTTTCTTT. Its translation is CASSFLSRGPTEAFF. Complete variable domain (other parts from reference TRBV11-2 and TRBJ1-1): EAGVAQSPRYKIIEKRQSVAFWCNPISGHATLYWYQQILGQGPKLLIQFQNNGVVDDSQLPKDRFSAERLKGVDSTLKIQPAKLEDSAVYLCASSFLSRGPTEAFFGQGTRLTVV.

This clonotype was observed a handful of times. The chain carries TRBV5-5 and TRBJ2-7; D gene uncertain. V was cut by 0 bases and J by 5 bases, with 9 bases left in between. The germline CDR1 and CDR2 sequences are SGHKS and YYEKEE (reference sequence). CDR3 length: 13 residues. CDR3 in DNA: TGTGCCAGCAGCTTGGTCTCGTCCGACGAGCAGTACTTC. It is translated as CASSLVSSDEQYF.

The chain combines TRBV4-3 with TRBJ1-1, with D unresolved. Germline CDR1 reads LGHNA; CDR2 reads YSLEER. The CDR3 contains 15 residues. V was pared by 0 bases and J by 0 bases, with 8 bases between. This chain's CDR3 is CASSQDEAVNTEAFF. The DNA of the CDR3 is TGCGCCAGCAGCCAAGACGAGGCAGTGAACACTGAAGCTTTCTTT.

V and J are TRBV20-1 and TRBJ2-3; no clear D gene. CDR1 and CDR2 from the germline V gene are DFQATT and SNEGSKA (reference sequence). The CDR3 runs 15 residues. V lost 8 bases to trimming and J lost 0 bases, with 18 bases between them. The CDR3: CSPARGPPSTDTQYF. The DNA for the CDR3 is TGCAGTCCTGCTAGAGGACCCCCTAGCACAGATACGCAGTATTTT.

This clonotype appeared a few times. V usage is TRBV29-1 and J usage is TRBJ2-7; D unresolved. CDR3 length: 10 amino acids. V dropped 4 bases and J dropped 5 bases, with 6 bases sitting between them. The germline V gene encodes CDR1 SQVTM and CDR2 ANQGSEA. CDR3 amino acids: CSVVLDEQYF. DNA for the CDR3: TGCAGCGTTGTTCTGGACGAGCAGTACTTC.

The V call is TRBV5-1, the J call TRBJ2-2; TRBD2 matches at 12 bases. Germline trimming cut 3 bases from V and 6 bases from J; bases unmatched to any gene: 3. Germline assignment: CDR1 SGHRS and CDR2 YFSETQ. CDR3 length: 15 amino acids. DNA for the CDR3: TGCGCCAGCAGCTCCGGACTAGCGGGATCCGGGGAGCTGTTTTTT. This translates into CASSSGLAGSGELFF. The full variable domain, with the rest looked up from reference TRBV5-1 and TRBJ2-2, is KAGVTQTPRYLIKTRGQQVTLSCSPISGHRSVSWYQQTPGQGLQFLFEYFSETQRNKGNFPGRFSGRQFSNSRSEMNVSTLELGDSALYLCASSSGLAGSGELFFGEGSRLTVL.

This clonotype was recorded once. The chain has TRBV5-1 and TRBJ2-1; D is possibly TRBD2 (6 bases). V was pared by 0 bases and J by 3 bases, with 13 bases between. Germline V gene data show CDR1 as SGHRS and CDR2 as YFSETQ. The CDR3 has 16 amino acids. CDR3 nucleotide sequence: TGCGCCAGCAGCTTGGCCGGCGGGACGGACTACAATGAGCAGTTCTTC. It translates to CASSLAGGTDYNEQFF.

V gene TRBV4-3 combines with J gene TRBJ2-1; D is possibly TRBD1 (6 bases). This CDR3 is 14 amino acids long. Germline V gene lookup returns CDR1 LGHNA and CDR2 YSLEER. Deletions cut 0 bases from V and 6 bases from J, with 9 bases between. This chain's CDR3 is CASSQDRGPNEQFF. CDR3 nucleotides: TGCGCCAGCAGCCAAGACAGGGGCCCCAATGAGCAGTTCTTC.

The J gene is TRBJ2-4, the V gene TRBV7-2; D unclear. The germline V and J ends were trimmed by 1 base and 1 base, with 8 bases remaining between them. The germline V gene has CDR1 SGHTA and CDR2 FQGNSA. CDR3 length: 15 amino acids. This CDR3 is CASSLGRQAKNIQYF. As DNA, the CDR3 is TGTGCCAGCAGCTTAGGGCGGCAGGCCAAAAACATTCAGTACTTC.

The chain carries TRBV29-1 and TRBJ2-4; 9 nucleotides line up with TRBD1. With 3 bases clipped from V and 5 bases from J, the junction kept 2 bases outside the gene matches. Looked up from germline, CDR1 is SQVTM and CDR2 is ANQGSEA. This CDR3 contains 13 residues. CDR3 sequence: CSVETGGENIQYF. The CDR3 bases are TGCAGCGTTGAGACAGGGGGGGAAAACATTCAGTACTTC. The full variable domain, its missing parts supplied by reference TRBV29-1 and TRBJ2-4, is SAVISQKPSRDICQRGTSLTIQCQVDSQVTMMFWYRQQPGQSLTLIATANQGSEATYESGFVIDKFPISRPNLTFSTLTVSNMSPEDSSIYLCSVETGGENIQYFGAGTRLSVL.

The V call is TRBV12-3 or TRBV12-4, the J call TRBJ2-1, with 8 bases fitting TRBD2. The CDR3 runs to 14 residues. The V segment lost 6 bases and the J segment 6 bases; nucleotides outside the gene matches: 7. CDR3 bases: TGTGCCAGCAGGCCTACGGGGACTAGCAATGAGCAGTTCTTC. It specifies CASRPTGTSNEQFF.

The V and J genes are TRBV7-9 and TRBJ2-7; TRBD2 agrees at 10 bases. Trimming removed 5 bases from V and 4 bases from J; junction bases left unmatched: 8. The CDR3 is made up of 15 amino acids. In germline, CDR1 is SEHNR, CDR2 FQNEAQ (reference sequence). The CDR3 reads CASSPGLAVGYEQYF. DNA of the CDR3: TGTGCCAGCAGCCCCGGACTAGCGGTAGGTTACGAGCAGTACTTC.

The chain is built from TRBV5-1 and TRBJ2-5; a weak D match, TRBD2 (6 bases). Germline lookup yields CDR1 SGHRS and CDR2 YFSETQ. Trimming left V 3 bases short and J 7 bases short, with 13 bases between. The CDR3 runs 13 residues. The CDR3 loop reads CASSWTTEGTQYF. In DNA form, the CDR3 reads TGCGCCAGCAGCTGGACAACGGAGGGGACCCAGTACTTC.

This clonotype was detected only a few times. The rearrangement links TRBV6-2 or TRBV6-3 to TRBJ2-4; 9 nucleotides align to TRBD1. CDR3 size: 20 residues. Per the germline V gene, CDR1 is MNHEY and CDR2 is SVGEGT. With 0 bases clipped from V and 0 bases from J, the junction kept 12 bases outside the gene matches. The CDR3 DNA reads TGTGCCAGCAGTTACTCGGGGACAGGGTTGGCCTGGCCAGCCAAAAACATTCAGTACTTC. Protein sequence: CASSYSGTGLAWPAKNIQYF.

The chain links TRBV6-1 to TRBJ2-6, with D unresolved. The V gene's germline CDR1 is MNHNS and CDR2 SASEGT. The V end was cut by 4 bases, the J end by 0 bases, with 7 bases between. CDR3 length equals 15 residues. The CDR3 bases are TGTGCCAGCAGTGGACCACTCTCTGGGGCCAACGTCCTGACTTTC. It specifies CASSGPLSGANVLTF.

The chain combines TRBV6-2 or TRBV6-3 with TRBJ2-7, with a possible D match to TRBD2 (5 bases). The germline V gene has CDR1 MNHEY and CDR2 SVGEGT. The CDR3 loop spans 11 amino acids. With 0 bases removed from V and 9 bases from J, the gap between germline ends came to 6 bases. The CDR3 here is CASSYSSGQYF. Here the CDR3 DNA reads TGTGCCAGCAGTTACTCGAGCGGGCAGTACTTC.

This clonotype was seen more than once but under ten times. This chain links TRBV20-1 with TRBJ1-5; 8 bases map to TRBD1. After removal of 4 bases from V and 3 bases from J, the junction contained 8 bases not matched to a gene. Per germline, CDR1 DFQATT and CDR2 SNEGSKA (reference sequence). The length of the CDR3 is 15 residues. CDR3 in amino acids: CSAIAGGAPNQPQHF. The CDR3 region has the DNA TGCAGTGCTATAGCAGGGGGCGCCCCCAATCAGCCCCAGCATTTT.

This clonotype occurred a few times. The chain uses TRBV7-9 and TRBJ1-2; D is ambiguous. There are 12 residues in the CDR3. Trimming removed 6 bases at V and 4 bases at J, with 9 bases between. CDR1 and CDR2 (germline): SEHNR, FQNEAQ (reference sequence). CDR3 protein: CASSSPGYGYTF. DNA of the CDR3: TGTGCCAGCAGTTCCCCCGGCTATGGCTACACCTTC.